These 19 T cell receptor beta chains originate from one sample sequenced in a study of blood T cells in healthy people across ages. A J-beta primer mix and a sample-barcoded 5' primer were used in a second PCR of roughly 6 to 11 cycles. TCRdb re-derived calls from the 5' RACE reads in MiXCR, one entry per CDR3 protein. The table includes 720,000 or so distinct CDR3 sequences, around 43% detected once. Sequencing used blood. The receptors come from an older man in good health.

This chain connects TRBV6-2 or TRBV6-3 to TRBJ2-1; 12 nucleotides match TRBD2. The V segment lost 4 bases and the J segment 4 bases; nucleotides outside the gene matches: 8. There are 17 residues in the CDR3. Per germline, CDR1 MNHEY and CDR2 SVGEGT. For the CDR3, the DNA is TGTGCCAGCAGTTCCCGACTAGCGGGGGTTAATTACAATGAGCAGTTCTTC. Translated: CASSSRLAGVNYNEQFF.

This clonotype was detected a few times. J is TRBJ2-7 and V is TRBV6-2 or TRBV6-3; the D is unclear. Trimming cost V 5 bases and J 2 bases, with 13 bases left between them. In germline, CDR1 is MNHEY, CDR2 SVGEGT. The CDR3 loop spans 14 amino acids. DNA for the CDR3: TGTGCCAGCAGTAACGTTCTCATGGCCTACGAGCAGTACTTC. Its translation is CASSNVLMAYEQYF.

This clonotype was seen only a few times. This chain connects TRBV20-1 to TRBJ1-2, with 9 bases aligning to TRBD1. This CDR3 spans 13 amino acids. The germline V gene has CDR1 DFQATT and CDR2 SNEGSKA (reference sequence). The J segment lost 5 bases and the V segment lost 5 bases, leaving 6 bases of the junction unmatched. This chain's CDR3 is CSAPQGALYGYTF. The CDR3 DNA follows: TGCAGTGCTCCACAGGGGGCGTTATATGGCTACACCTTC.

The CDR3 sequence: CASSLTSGSPVTGELFF. For the CDR3, the DNA is TGTGCCAGCAGTTTGACTAGCGGGAGTCCGGTCACCGGGGAGCTGTTTTTT. The rearrangement uses TRBV28 and TRBJ2-2, with TRBD2 matching over 12 bases. CDR1 is MDHEN and CDR2 is SYDVKM in the germline V gene. V gave up 3 bases and J gave up 4 bases; unmatched junction bases: 6. The CDR3 has 17 residues.

The CDR3 DNA reads as TGCAGTGCCCCCGAGGGGCAGGGACACACAGATACGCAGTATTTT. This translates into CSAPEGQGHTDTQYF. The rearrangement links TRBV20-1 to TRBJ2-3, with a tentative D call TRBD1 (6 bases). The V gene's germline CDR1 is DFQATT and CDR2 SNEGSKA (reference sequence). The length of the CDR3 is 15 residues. Trimming stripped 6 bases from V and 2 bases from J, with 18 bases between.

The V gene is TRBV29-1, the J gene TRBJ2-1, with TRBD1 as a possible D gene (6 bases). The J call may not be correct, given that the DNA end is closer to TRBJ2-7. The CDR3 has 13 amino acids. Germline CDR1 reads SQVTM; CDR2 reads ANQGSEA. CDR3 DNA: TGCAGCGTTGAAACAGGGAACTACAATGAGCAGTACTTC. Residues: CSVETGNYNEQYF.

This sequence joins TRBV20-1 and TRBJ2-1, with 12 bases identical to TRBD1. Germline V gene data show CDR1 as DFQATT and CDR2 as SNEGSKA (reference sequence). V dropped 0 bases and J dropped 7; count of bases not matched to a gene: 16. This CDR3 has 19 residues. In DNA, the CDR3 is TGCAGTGCTAGAGATTACGGGACAGGGGGCCCTCGATTGGGGAATGAGCAGTTCTTC. This codes for CSARDYGTGGPRLGNEQFF.

J is TRBJ1-5 and V is TRBV20-1; D ambiguous. From germline, CDR1 is DFQATT and CDR2 SNEGSKA (reference sequence). Trimming removed 5 bases from V and 7 bases from J, with 9 bases in between. This CDR3 has 11 amino acids. CDR3 in DNA: TGCAGTGCTCGGACCGGACAGCCCCAGCATTTT. Its protein product is CSARTGQPQHF.

The chain links TRBV6-2 or TRBV6-3 to TRBJ2-4; maybe TRBD2 (6 bases). CDR1 and CDR2 (germline): MNHEY, SVGEGT. The CDR3 extends over 15 amino acids. Trimming took off 8 bases at V and 0 bases at J, with 14 bases between the two ends. The CDR3 DNA follows: TGTGCCAGCTCCAAGGCCGGGGGAGCCAAAAACATTCAGTACTTC. It yields the protein CASSKAGGAKNIQYF.

The V call is TRBV6-2 or TRBV6-3, the J call TRBJ1-5, with D maybe TRBD1 (5 bases). Germline loops: CDR1 MNHEY, CDR2 SVGEGT. CDR3 length: 15 amino acids. Trimming removed 0 bases at V and 4 bases at J, with 10 bases between. The CDR3 region has the DNA TGTGCCAGCAGTTACTCTGGGGGAAAAAATCAGCCCCAGCATTTT. Protein: CASSYSGGKNQPQHF.

The CDR3 region is CASTENSGANVLTF. The CDR3 DNA follows: TGTGCCAGCACCGAAAACTCTGGGGCCAACGTCCTGACTTTC. V is TRBV7-9 and J is TRBJ2-6; D call uncertain. The V end was cut by 7 bases, the J end by 0 bases, with 7 bases between. The CDR3 covers 14 residues. Germline assignment: CDR1 SEHNR and CDR2 FQNEAQ (reference sequence).

V is TRBV6-5 and J is TRBJ2-4; 9 bases fit TRBD1. The V segment lost 0 bases and the J segment 13 bases; nucleotides outside the gene matches: 10. The CDR3 consists of 15 residues. Germline V CDR1 and CDR2: MNHEY, SVGAGI. CDR3 sequence: CASSYSGQGVRGQYF. CDR3 nucleotide sequence: TGTGCCAGCAGTTACTCGGGACAGGGAGTACGTGGGCAGTACTTC.

This clonotype was counted only a few times. This chain uses TRBV5-1 with TRBJ2-3; maybe TRBD1 (5 bases). The CDR3 runs to 14 residues. The germline V and J ends were trimmed by 2 bases and 3 bases, with 10 bases remaining between them. CDR1 and CDR2 from the germline V gene are SGHRS and YFSETQ. DNA of the CDR3: TGCGCCAGCAGCTTAGACAGTAGAACAGATACGCAGTATTTT. This encodes CASSLDSRTDTQYF.

This clonotype was seen repeatedly, ten times or more. The V gene is TRBV12-3 or TRBV12-4, the J gene TRBJ2-1; 7 bases line up with TRBD2. Trimming cost V 2 bases and J 7 bases; bases outside gene matches: 11. This CDR3 has 16 amino acids. The CDR3 protein is CASSLIVGGAWNEQFF. CDR3 DNA: TGTGCCAGCAGTTTAATTGTGGGAGGGGCCTGGAATGAGCAGTTCTTC.

The chain recombines TRBV4-3 with TRBJ2-1; TRBD2 matches 7 bases. Germline trimming cut 5 bases from V and 7 bases from J; bases unmatched to any gene: 8. Germline CDR1 and CDR2: LGHNA and YSLEER. The CDR3 totals 14 residues. CDR3 nucleotides: TGCGCCAGCAGCTCCCGAGGGAGGGGAAATGAGCAGTTCTTC. It specifies CASSSRGRGNEQFF.

This clonotype was picked up a small number of times. The chain is built from TRBV11-2 and TRBJ1-2; D gene unclear. The CDR3 sequence is 14 residues long. V lost 5 bases and J lost 1, with 11 bases in between. Germline assignment: CDR1 SGHAT and CDR2 FQNNGV. The DNA of the CDR3 is TGTGCCAGCAGCCTTGACGGTTTTAACTATGGCTACACCTTC. Residues: CASSLDGFNYGYTF. Filled out from reference TRBV11-2 and TRBJ1-2, the complete variable domain reads EAGVAQSPRYKIIEKRQSVAFWCNPISGHATLYWYQQILGQGPKLLIQFQNNGVVDDSQLPKDRFSAERLKGVDSTLKIQPAKLEDSAVYLCASSLDGFNYGYTFGSGTRLTVV.

The chain links TRBV12-5 to TRBJ2-3, with D possibly matching TRBD2 (6 bases). V lost 1 base and J 2 bases, leaving 16 bases between the germline ends. The CDR3 runs 17 residues. The germline CDR1 and CDR2 sequences are LGHNT and FRNRAP. In DNA, the CDR3 is TGTGCTAGTGGTTTGGGTAACGGAGCGGGCGTCACAGATACGCAGTATTTT. Amino acid sequence: CASGLGNGAGVTDTQYF.

V gene TRBV6-2 or TRBV6-3 combines with J gene TRBJ2-5, with 7 bases fitting TRBD2. V shed 0 bases, J shed 4 bases, and the junction held 5 bases outside the gene matches. The CDR3 totals 15 residues. Germline loops: CDR1 MNHEY, CDR2 SVGEGT. The CDR3 nucleotides are TGTGCCAGCAGTTACTCGGGAGGGCCTGGAGAGACCCAGTACTTC. Translating it yields CASSYSGGPGETQYF.

The rearrangement uses TRBV4-3 and TRBJ2-7, with TRBD2 as a possible D gene (6 bases). V was pared by 5 bases and J by 2 bases, with 16 bases between. The CDR3 is 15 amino acids. Germline values: CDR1 LGHNA, CDR2 YSLEER. CDR3 region: CASSSNSGSAYEQYF. The DNA for the CDR3 is TGCGCCAGCAGCTCGAACTCCGGGAGCGCCTACGAGCAGTACTTC.